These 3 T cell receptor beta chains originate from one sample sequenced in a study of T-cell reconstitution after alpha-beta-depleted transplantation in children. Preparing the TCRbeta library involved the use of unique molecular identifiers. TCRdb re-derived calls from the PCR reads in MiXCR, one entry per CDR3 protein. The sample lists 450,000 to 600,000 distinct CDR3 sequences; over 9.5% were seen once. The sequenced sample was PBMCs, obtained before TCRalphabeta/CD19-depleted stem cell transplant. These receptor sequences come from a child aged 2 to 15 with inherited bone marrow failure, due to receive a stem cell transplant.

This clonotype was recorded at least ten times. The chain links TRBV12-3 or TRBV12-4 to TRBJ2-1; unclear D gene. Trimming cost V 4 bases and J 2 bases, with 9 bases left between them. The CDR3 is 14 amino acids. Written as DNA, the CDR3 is TGTGCCAGCAGTTCTGAGACTCCCTACAATGAGCAGTTCTTC. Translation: CASSSETPYNEQFF.

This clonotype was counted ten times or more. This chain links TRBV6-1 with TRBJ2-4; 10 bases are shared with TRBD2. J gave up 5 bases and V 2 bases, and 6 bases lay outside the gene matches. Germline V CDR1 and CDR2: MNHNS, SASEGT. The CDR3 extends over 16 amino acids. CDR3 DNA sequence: TGTGCCAGCAGTGAATGGTGGACTAGCGGCGAAAACATTCAGTACTTC. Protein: CASSEWWTSGENIQYF.

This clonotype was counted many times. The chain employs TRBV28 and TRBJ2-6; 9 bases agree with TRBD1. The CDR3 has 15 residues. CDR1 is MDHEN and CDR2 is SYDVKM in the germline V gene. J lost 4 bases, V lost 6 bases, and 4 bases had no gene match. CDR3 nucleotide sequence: TGTGCCAGCAGCTACAGGGGGCGCGGGGCCAACGTCCTGACTTTC. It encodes CASSYRGRGANVLTF.